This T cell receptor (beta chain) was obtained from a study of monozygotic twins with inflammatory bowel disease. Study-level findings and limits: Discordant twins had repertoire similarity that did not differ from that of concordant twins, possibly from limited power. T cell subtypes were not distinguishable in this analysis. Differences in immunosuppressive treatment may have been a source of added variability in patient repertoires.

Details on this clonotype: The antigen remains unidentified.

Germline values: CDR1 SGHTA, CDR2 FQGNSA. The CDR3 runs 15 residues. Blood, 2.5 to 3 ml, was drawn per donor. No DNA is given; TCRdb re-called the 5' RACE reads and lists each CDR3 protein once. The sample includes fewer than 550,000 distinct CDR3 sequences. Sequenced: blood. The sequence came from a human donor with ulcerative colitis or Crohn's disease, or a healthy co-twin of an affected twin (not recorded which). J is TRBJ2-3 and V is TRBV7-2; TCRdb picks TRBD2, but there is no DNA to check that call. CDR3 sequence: CASSLTGLASDTQYF. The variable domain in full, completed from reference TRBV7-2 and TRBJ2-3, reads GAGVSQSPSNKVTEKGKDVELRCDPISGHTALYWYRQSLGQGLEFLIYFQGNSAPDKSGLPSDRFSAERTGGSVSTLTIQRTQQEDSAVYLCASSLTGLASDTQYFGPGTRLTVL.